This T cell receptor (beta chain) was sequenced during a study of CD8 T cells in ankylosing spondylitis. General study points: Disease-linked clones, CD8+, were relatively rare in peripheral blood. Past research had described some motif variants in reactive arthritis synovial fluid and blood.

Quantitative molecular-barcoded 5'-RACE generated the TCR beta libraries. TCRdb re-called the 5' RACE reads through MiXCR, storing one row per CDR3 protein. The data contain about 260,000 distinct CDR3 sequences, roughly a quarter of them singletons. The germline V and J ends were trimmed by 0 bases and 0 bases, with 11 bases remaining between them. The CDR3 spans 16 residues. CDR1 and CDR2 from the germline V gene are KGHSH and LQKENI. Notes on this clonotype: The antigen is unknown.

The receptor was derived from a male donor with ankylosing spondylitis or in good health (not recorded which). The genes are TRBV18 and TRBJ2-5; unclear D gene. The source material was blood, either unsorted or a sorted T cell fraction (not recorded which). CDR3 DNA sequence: TGTGCCAGCTCACCACCCATTGGTGCTGACCAAGAGACCCAGTACTTC. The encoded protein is CASSPPIGADQETQYF.